These T cell receptor beta chains were read from a single sample in a study of blood T cell repertoires in COVID-19. The repertoire was sequenced with immunoSEQ multiplex PCR; TCRdb's copy has only in-frame clones and lacks some. This sample carries about 220,000 clones, roughly 80% of them seen once, and the ten largest clones take approximately 1.4%. The specimen sequenced was PBMCs or T cells enriched from blood (not recorded which). These TCRs come from a woman in her 40s with acute COVID-19. CDR3s leave out the opening cysteine and the closing phenylalanine or tryptophan. Each record gives: CDR3 length, V gene, J gene, CDR3 protein.

12	TRBV9	TRBJ2-2	ASSPAPRAGELF
10	TRBV7-9	TRBJ1-4	ASSPEFEKLF
15	TRBV5-1	TRBJ2-2	ASSQAGGLRNTGELF
13	TRBV5-1	TRBJ1-1	ASSLAGQGYTEAF
13	TRBV11-2	TRBJ1-5	ASSLRGLGNQPQH
13	TRBV9	TRBJ2-1	ASSVDGGRAGEQF
16	TRBV9	TRBJ1-3	ASSVLGQGTISGNTIY
13	TRBV28	TRBJ2-1	ASSPTGLASNEQF
12	TRBV25-1	TRBJ1-1	ASMETGMNTEAF
11	TRBV10-3	TRBJ1-2	AISDRDSSGYT
15	TRBV6-6	TRBJ2-5	ASSPPGTGGSGGTQY
7	TRBV29-1	TRBJ1-2	SVDRWCT
12	TRBV27	TRBJ1-6	ASCEGARFSPLH
10	TRBV28	TRBJ1-4	ASTQGNEKLF
10	TRBV30	TRBJ1-2	AWSSHSTGYT
13	TRBV9	TRBJ2-2	ASSALRGGPGELF
13	TRBV4-2	TRBJ2-3	ASSQGLTSTDTQY
14	TRBV7-2	TRBJ1-4	ASSPGQVPREEKLF